These 22 T cell receptor beta chains share one sample of origin, sequenced in a study of blood T cell repertoires in COVID-19. Sequencing was performed with immunoSEQ multiplex PCR; in TCRdb, only in-frame clones are kept and a portion is missing. The profile covers some 94,000 clones, with around 90% appearing a single time and 15% to 20% taken by the ten largest. The specimen was peripheral blood. Receptors originate from a woman aged 55-69 years with COVID-19, enrolled during active disease.

This chain joins TRBV11-2 and TRBJ2-1; 8 bases map to TRBD2. CDR3 length: 15 residues. J lost 10 bases, V lost 5 bases, and 13 bases had no gene match. Germline V CDR1 and CDR2: SGHAT, FQNNGV. Written as DNA, the CDR3 is TGTGCCAGCAGCCGACTAGCGTTTTTGGCAGGGGAGCAGTTCTTC. As protein: CASSRLAFLAGEQFF.

DNA of the CDR3: TGTGCCAGCAGTGGGACAGGGGGACTCTCTGGAAACACCATATATTTT. As protein: CASSGTGGLSGNTIYF. The chain uses TRBV2 and TRBJ1-3; TRBD1 aligns across 10 bases. There are 16 residues in the CDR3. CDR1 SNHLY and CDR2 FYNNEI come from the germline V gene. V gave up 4 bases and J gave up 0 bases; unmatched junction bases: 3.

The rearrangement links TRBV7-2 to TRBJ2-7, with 9 bases aligning to TRBD2. V shed 3 bases and J 7 bases; nucleotides not matched to a gene: 19. Per the germline V gene, CDR1 is SGHTA and CDR2 is FQGNSA. The CDR3 runs to 18 residues. The CDR3 region is CASSFVSQALAGRWEQYF. The CDR3 nucleotides are TGTGCCAGCAGCTTCGTATCCCAGGCTCTAGCGGGGAGATGGGAGCAGTACTTC.

V gene TRBV18 combines with J gene TRBJ2-5; 7 bases fit TRBD1. The germline gives CDR1 KGHSH, CDR2 LQKENI. Unmatched junction bases numbered 2, after V lost 0 bases and J lost 4 bases. This CDR3 has 14 residues. Here the CDR3 DNA reads TGTGCCAGCTCACCACCCGGGACAGTAGAGACCCAGTACTTC. This codes for CASSPPGTVETQYF.

This clone showed up just a few times. The J gene is TRBJ1-2, the V gene TRBV5-1, with 8 bases matching TRBD1. Germline values: CDR1 SGHRS, CDR2 YFSETQ. CDR3 size: 16 residues. V was pared by 4 bases and J by 2 bases, with 10 bases of the junction left unmatched. The CDR3 loop is CASSLGQVQMNYGYTF. The CDR3, as DNA: TGCGCCAGCAGCCTGGGACAGGTCCAAATGAACTATGGCTACACCTTC.

The CDR3, as DNA: TGCGCCAGTAGCGGGAGCGTGAATTCACCCCTCCACTTT. Translating it yields CASSGSVNSPLHF. The rearrangement links TRBV10-1 to TRBJ1-6, with D hard to call. Germline lookup yields CDR1 WNHNN and CDR2 SYGVQD (reference sequence). The ends were cut back, 9 bases at V and 7 bases at J, with 13 bases in the middle. This CDR3 is 13 amino acids long.

The chain links TRBV27 to TRBJ1-4; D is possibly TRBD1 (5 bases). The germline CDR1 and CDR2 sequences are MNHEY and SMNVEV (reference sequence). With 6 bases removed from V and 2 bases from J, the gap between germline ends came to 10 bases. The CDR3 spans 14 residues. The CDR3 is CASSGGGTNEKLFF. The CDR3 DNA reads TGTGCCAGCAGCGGGGGGGGTACTAATGAAAAACTGTTTTTT.

V is TRBV6-2 or TRBV6-3 and J is TRBJ1-1; no firm D call. The V end was cut by 2 bases, the J end by 4 bases, with 8 bases between. Per germline, CDR1 MNHEY and CDR2 SVGEGT. This CDR3 contains 13 residues. CDR3 sequence: CASSYEEGTEAFF. The DNA for the CDR3 is TGTGCCAGCAGTTACGAGGAAGGCACTGAAGCTTTCTTT.

On this clone itself: At one end, the junction sequence differs from germline, possibly due to a read error. The chain uses TRBV6-1 and TRBJ1-5; D gene ambiguous. This CDR3 has 13 amino acids. Looked up from germline, CDR1 is MNHNS and CDR2 is SASEGT. Written as DNA, the CDR3 is TGTGCCTGCAGTGAAGACTGGAGGGAGCCCCAGCATTTT. This gives the protein CACSEDWREPQHF.

The V call is TRBV7-3, the J call TRBJ1-1; TRBD1 might be the D (5 bases). CDR1 is SGHTA and CDR2 is FQGTGA in the germline V gene. The CDR3 has 13 residues. V was trimmed by 4 bases and J by 7 bases, leaving 13 bases between them. The CDR3 coding sequence is TGTGCCAGCAGCTCCCAACCAGGGAATGAAGCTTTCTTT. Encoded protein: CASSSQPGNEAFF.

The J gene is TRBJ2-7, the V gene TRBV7-2, with D tentatively TRBD2 (5 bases). The V gene lost 10 bases and the J gene lost 0 bases, with 13 bases spanning the gap. There are 13 residues in the CDR3. Germline CDR1 and CDR2: SGHTA and FQGNSA. The CDR3, as DNA: TGTGCCATCCAGCGGCCCAGCTCCTACGAGCAGTACTTC. It specifies CAIQRPSSYEQYF. The entire variable domain, with the rest obtained from reference TRBV7-2 and TRBJ2-7, is as follows: GAGVSQSPSNKVTEKGKDVELRCDPISGHTALYWYRQSLGQGLEFLIYFQGNSAPDKSGLPSDRFSAERTGGSVSTLTIQRTQQEDSAVYLCAIQRPSSYEQYFGPGTRLTVT.

The CDR3 loop is CASSLTLRGYTF. As DNA, the CDR3 is TGTGCCAGCAGTTTAACCTTGAGGGGCTACACCTTC. The J gene is TRBJ1-2, the V gene TRBV12-3 or TRBV12-4; D is unclear. This CDR3 is 12 amino acids long. V lost 2 bases to trimming and J lost 8 bases, with 9 bases between them.

The rearrangement uses TRBV7-6 and TRBJ1-2, with 7 bases fitting TRBD1. The CDR3 runs to 17 residues. From germline, CDR1 is SGHVS and CDR2 FNYEAQ. V shed 1 base, J shed 7 bases, and the junction held 15 bases outside the gene matches. The CDR3 region is CASSLEPGQSSLFGYTF. In DNA form, the CDR3 reads TGTGCCAGCAGCTTAGAGCCGGGACAGTCCTCCCTTTTTGGCTACACCTTC.

This chain links TRBV4-3 with TRBJ1-5, with D unresolved. The germline CDR1 and CDR2 sequences are LGHNA and YSLEER. The ends were cut back, 2 bases at V and 1 base at J, with 9 bases in the middle. This CDR3 spans 15 amino acids. CDR3 residues: CASSQLSGSNQPQHF. The CDR3 DNA follows: TGCGCCAGCAGCCAATTGTCAGGAAGCAATCAGCCCCAGCATTTT.

V is TRBV6-5 and J is TRBJ1-5, with TRBD1 identical over 7 bases. J was trimmed by 4 bases and V by 6 bases; bases with no gene match: 9. The V gene's germline CDR1 is MNHEY and CDR2 SVGAGI. This CDR3 is 15 amino acids long. CDR3 DNA: TGTGCCAGCAGGCGAGGGACAGTGACTAATCAGCCCCAGCATTTT. Translation: CASRRGTVTNQPQHF.

J is TRBJ2-1 and V is TRBV24-1, with 7 bases identical to TRBD1. Germline V lookup: CDR1 KGHDR, CDR2 SFDVKD. This CDR3 contains 13 residues. Trimming cost V 10 bases and J 2 bases; bases outside gene matches: 4. In DNA, the CDR3 is TGTGCCACTTCAGGGGGTACCTACAATGAGCAGTTCTTC. Translation: CATSGGTYNEQFF.

V gene TRBV30 combines with J gene TRBJ1-2, with D possibly being TRBD1 (6 bases). Trimming took 2 bases from V and 6 from J, leaving 19 bases between them. This CDR3 spans 15 amino acids. CDR1 and CDR2 from the germline V gene are GTSNPN and SVGIG (reference sequence). The DNA of the CDR3 is TGTGCCTGGAGTAGAAGGGGGAGCAGGGTAGATGGCTACACCTTC. Translated: CAWSRRGSRVDGYTF.

The genes are TRBV28 and TRBJ2-3, with D uncertain. Germline V CDR1 and CDR2: MDHEN, SYDVKM. V was trimmed by 5 bases and J by 0 bases, leaving 12 bases between them. This CDR3 contains 15 residues. CDR3 in DNA: TGTGCCAGCAGTCCACTCCTTTACAGCACAGATACGCAGTATTTT. It codes for CASSPLLYSTDTQYF.

This chain uses TRBV30 with TRBJ1-1, with D unclear. This CDR3 is 13 amino acids long. The germline CDR1 and CDR2 sequences are GTSNPN and SVGIG (reference sequence). The ends were cut back, 0 bases at V and 4 bases at J, with 9 bases in the middle. CDR3 sequence reads: CAWSVGPGTEAFF. The CDR3 nucleotides read TGTGCCTGGAGTGTCGGTCCAGGCACTGAAGCTTTCTTT.

This chain joins TRBV9 and TRBJ2-1; possible D gene TRBD2, 6 bases. The CDR3 is made up of 16 amino acids. Trimming stripped 3 bases from V and 6 bases from J, with 19 bases between. Germline V gene sequence: CDR1 SGDLS, CDR2 YYNGEE. The CDR3, as DNA: TGTGCCAGCAGCGGGCGTACCGGGACTGTGACCAATGAGCAGTTCTTC. It is translated as CASSGRTGTVTNEQFF.

This chain uses TRBV7-9 with TRBJ1-4, with D possibly matching TRBD1 (5 bases). The CDR3 contains 11 residues. V lost 7 bases to trimming and J lost 13 bases, with 13 bases between them. Looked up from germline, CDR1 is SEHNR and CDR2 is FQNEAQ (reference sequence). CDR3 protein: CASTHSRGLFF. The CDR3 DNA is TGTGCCAGCACCCACTCAAGGGGACTGTTTTTT. Variable domain in full (rest from reference TRBV7-9 and TRBJ1-4): DTGVSQNPRHKITKRGQNVTFRCDPISEHNRLYWYRQTLGQGPEFLTYFQNEAQLEKSRLLSDRFSAERPKGSFSTLEIQRTEQGDSAMYLCASTHSRGLFFGSGTQLSVL.

V and J are TRBV7-2 and TRBJ2-7, with no clear D. Germline lookup yields CDR1 SGHTA and CDR2 FQGNSA. This CDR3 contains 14 residues. With 5 bases removed from V and 3 bases from J, the gap between germline ends came to 14 bases. DNA of the CDR3: TGTGCCAGCAGCCCCGCCTCGACTCGCTACGAGCAGTACTTC. It specifies CASSPASTRYEQYF.